The present TCR beta chain was sequenced within a study of CD8 T cells in Susac syndrome. Trimming took off 2 bases at V and 0 bases at J, with 17 bases between the two ends. The germline gives CDR1 SGDLS, CDR2 YYNGEE. The CDR3 covers 17 residues. RNA totalling roughly 0.45 to 1 ug underwent reverse transcription with random hexamers. TCRdb analysed the immunoSEQ multiplex PCR reads with MiXCR anew, one entry per CDR3 protein. The sample holds approximately 280,000 distinct CDR3 sequences, approximately 85% seen once. TCR beta sequencing was performed on blood CD8+ and CD4+ T cells. The multiple sclerosis controls were treatment-naive patients affected by stable or active relapsing-remitting disease.

V usage is TRBV9 and J usage is TRBJ2-5; D might be TRBD2 (6 bases). This TCR came from a human donor with multiple sclerosis. The sequenced sample was CD8+ T cells from PBMCs. The CDR3 region has the DNA TGTGCCAGCAGCGTCTCCAGGGACTTCGGAGACCAAGAGACCCAGTACTTC. Its translation: CASSVSRDFGDQETQYF.